This entry lists 5 T cell receptor beta chains sequenced from one sample in a study of control samples from healthy donors and cancer patients. The table came from immunoSEQ multiplex PCR; TCRdb's copy has only in-frame clones and leaves some out. The data hold 150,000 to 200,000 clones, with 85% to 95% observed a single time. Sequencing was carried out using blood. These receptors originate from a man younger than 35 in good health.

The chain combines TRBV9 with TRBJ1-1; the D gene is possibly TRBD1 (6 bases). Trimming shortened V by 2 bases and J by 1 base, and 15 bases separated the two germline ends. Germline loops: CDR1 SGDLS, CDR2 YYNGEE. The CDR3 spans 16 residues. The CDR3 sequence: CASSVGTFISNTEAFF. The CDR3, as DNA: TGTGCCAGCAGCGTTGGGACATTTATTTCGAACACTGAAGCTTTCTTT.

The chain carries TRBV30 and TRBJ1-5, with D maybe TRBD1 (5 bases). V lost 4 bases to trimming and J lost 12 bases, with 19 bases between them. CDR3 length equals 13 residues. Germline V gene lookup returns CDR1 GTSNPN and CDR2 SVGIG (reference sequence). DNA for the CDR3: TGTGCCTGGACCCAACCCCAGGGTATGGTCCAGCATTTT. Protein sequence: CAWTQPQGMVQHF. Filled out from reference TRBV30 and TRBJ1-5, the complete variable domain reads SQTIHQWPATLVQPVGSPLSLECTVEGTSNPNLYWYRQAAGRGLQLLFYSVGIGQISSEVPQNLSASRPQDRQFILSSKKLLLSDSGFYLCAWTQPQGMVQHFGDGTRLSIL.

The chain links TRBV27 to TRBJ2-2, with D perhaps TRBD1 (6 bases). This CDR3 has 15 amino acids. From germline, CDR1 is MNHEY and CDR2 SMNVEV (reference sequence). The V gene lost 6 bases and the J gene lost 0 bases, with 11 bases spanning the gap. This CDR3 reads CASSTGTTNTGELFF. CDR3 nucleotide sequence: TGTGCCAGCAGCACCGGGACAACGAACACCGGGGAGCTGTTTTTT.

This clone was counted between two and nine times. The chain recombines TRBV28 with TRBJ2-5, with 10 bases identical to TRBD1. V shed 3 bases and J 1 base; nucleotides not matched to a gene: 5. This CDR3 is built from 16 residues. From germline, CDR1 is MDHEN and CDR2 SYDVKM. The CDR3 nucleotides read TGTGCCAGCAGTTTTCTGGGGACAGGGGTCCAAGAGACCCAGTACTTC. Protein sequence: CASSFLGTGVQETQYF.

The V and J genes are TRBV10-3 and TRBJ2-5; TRBD1 agrees at 7 bases. The CDR3 totals 14 residues. The V segment lost 2 bases and the J segment 3 bases; nucleotides outside the gene matches: 3. Per the germline V gene, CDR1 is ENHRY and CDR2 is SYGVKD. For the CDR3, the DNA is TGTGCCATCAGTGAGAACGACAGGGAAGAGACCCAGTACTTC. Translation: CAISENDREETQYF.